This TCR beta chain was sequenced in a study of patients and donors after allogeneic stem cell transplantation. The CDR3 spans 16 residues. CDR1 is MNHEY, CDR2 SVGAGI, per germline. Trimming pared 1 base from V and 6 bases from J, leaving 13 bases between. TCRdb itself ran the RT-PCR reads through MiXCR, one entry per CDR3 protein. The sample consists of approximately 410,000 distinct CDR3 sequences, 16% of them appearing once. Specimen: blood, either unsorted or a sorted T cell fraction (not recorded which). The receptor comes from a human donor who was either an allogeneic HSCT recipient or a stem cell or donor lymphocyte infusion donor (not recorded which). It is not recorded whose cells these are; they may come from a transplant donor. The chain joins TRBV6-5 to TRBJ1-6; D is unclear. DNA of the CDR3: TGTGCCAGCAGTTACTTATCCGGGTTGACTAATTCACCCCTCCACTTT. Translated: CASSYLSGLTNSPLHF.